This entry lists 3 T cell receptor beta chains sequenced from one sample in a study of Tregs in tolerant kidney transplant recipients. For these TCRs, the target antigens are not known. Recipient PBMCs carried a CFSE label and met irradiated graft donor PBMCs for over five days before FACS sorting. The data were produced by immunoSEQ multiplex PCR, yet TCRdb's version contains in-frame clones alone and is incomplete. This sample carries just over 15,000 clones, about 53% of them seen once, and the ten largest clones take 3% to 3.5%. The sequenced sample was CD4+ T cells from blood cultured with allogeneic cells, obtained before the transplant. The receptors were gathered from a human patient who received a combined kidney and bone marrow transplant.

This rearrangement joins TRBV30 to TRBJ2-1; 12 bases fit TRBD2. The CDR3 has 15 residues. The germline gives CDR1 GTSNPN, CDR2 SVGIG (reference sequence). Losses at the gene ends were 2 bases for V and 5 bases for J; bases not matched to a gene: 4. The CDR3 DNA is TGTGCCTGGAGTATTGGACTAGCGGGACACAATGAGCAGTTCTTC. The encoded protein is CAWSIGLAGHNEQFF.

The chain carries TRBV6-5 and TRBJ2-1; unclear D gene. Trimming took 3 bases from V and 5 from J, leaving 8 bases between them. The CDR3 runs to 13 residues. Germline assignment: CDR1 MNHEY and CDR2 SVGAGI. CDR3 in DNA: TGTGCCAGCAGTTATCATAGAAACAATGAGCAGTTCTTC. Translation gives CASSYHRNNEQFF.

The chain joins TRBV19 to TRBJ1-2; 7 bases fit TRBD1. The germline V gene has CDR1 LNHDA and CDR2 SQIVND (reference sequence). The CDR3 runs to 11 residues. J was trimmed by 2 bases and V by 10 bases; bases with no gene match: 1. The CDR3 DNA reads as TGTGCCACGGGACAGAACTATGGCTACACCTTC. Its protein product is CATGQNYGYTF. Complete variable domain (other parts from reference TRBV19 and TRBJ1-2): DGGITQSPKYLFRKEGQNVTLSCEQNLNHDAMYWYRQDPGQGLRLIYYSQIVNDFQKGDIAEGYSVSREKKESFPLTVTSAQKNPTAFYLCATGQNYGYTFGSGTRLTVV.